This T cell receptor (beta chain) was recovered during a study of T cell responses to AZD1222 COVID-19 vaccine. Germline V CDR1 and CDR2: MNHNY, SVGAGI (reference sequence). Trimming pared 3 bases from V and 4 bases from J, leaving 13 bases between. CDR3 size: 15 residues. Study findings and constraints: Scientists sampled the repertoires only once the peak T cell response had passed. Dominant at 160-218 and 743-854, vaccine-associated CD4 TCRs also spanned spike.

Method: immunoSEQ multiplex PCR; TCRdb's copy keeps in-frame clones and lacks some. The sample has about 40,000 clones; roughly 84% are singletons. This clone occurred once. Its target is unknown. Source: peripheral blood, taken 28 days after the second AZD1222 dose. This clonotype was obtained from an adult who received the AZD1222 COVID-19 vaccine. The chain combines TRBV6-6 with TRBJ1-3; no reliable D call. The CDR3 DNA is TGTGCCAGCAGTTATGACGAGATAGGAGGAAACACCATATATTTT. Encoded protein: CASSYDEIGGNTIYF.